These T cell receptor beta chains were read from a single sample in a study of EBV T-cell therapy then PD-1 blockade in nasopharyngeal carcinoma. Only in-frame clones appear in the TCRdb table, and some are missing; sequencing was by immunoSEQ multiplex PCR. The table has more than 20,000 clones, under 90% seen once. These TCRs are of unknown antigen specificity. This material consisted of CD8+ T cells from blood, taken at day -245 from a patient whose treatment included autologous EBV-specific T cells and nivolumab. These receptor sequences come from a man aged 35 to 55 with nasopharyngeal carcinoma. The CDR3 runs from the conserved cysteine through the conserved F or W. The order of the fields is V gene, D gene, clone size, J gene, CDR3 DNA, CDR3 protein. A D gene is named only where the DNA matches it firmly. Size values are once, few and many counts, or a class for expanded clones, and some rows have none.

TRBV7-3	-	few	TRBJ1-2	TGTGCCAGCAGCTTAAGCGGGATCGAACCGGCCTATGGCTACACCTTC	CASSLSGIEPAYGYTF
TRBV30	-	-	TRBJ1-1	TGTGCCTGCACCAGCGATGCCACTGAAGCTTTCTTT	CACTSDATEAFF
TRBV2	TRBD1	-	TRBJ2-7	TGTGCCAGCAGTGAATTCGGGACAGGGTCCTACGAGCAGTACTTC	CASSEFGTGSYEQYF
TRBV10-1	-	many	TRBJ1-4	TGCGCCAGCAGTCTAGACCGGAGGGCTAATGAAAAACTGTTTTTT	CASSLDRRANEKLFF
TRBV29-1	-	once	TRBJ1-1	TGCAGCGGTTACCGGGGGACTGAAGCTTTCTTT	CSGYRGTEAFF
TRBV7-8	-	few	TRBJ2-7	TGTGCCAGCAGCTTAGAGGGTCAGCCTGCCTACGAGCAGTACTTC	CASSLEGQPAYEQYF
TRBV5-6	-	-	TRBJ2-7	TGTGCCAGCACCCGGTCGGCTACCTACGAGCAGTACTTC	CASTRSATYEQYF
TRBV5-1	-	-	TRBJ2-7	TGCGCCAGCAGCCTAGGGACCCCTAAAATCGACGAGCAGTACTTC	CASSLGTPKIDEQYF
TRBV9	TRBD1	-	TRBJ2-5	TGTGCCAGCAGCGTAGGGGGACAGGGGTATGGGGCCCAGTACTTC	CASSVGGQGYGAQYF
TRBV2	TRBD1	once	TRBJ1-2	TGTGCCAGCAGTGGTGGGACAGGGCAGCGCCACACCTTC	CASSGGTGQRHTF
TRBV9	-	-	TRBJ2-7	TGTGCCAGCAGGCTCGGGGGCTGCGAGCAGTACTTC	CASRLGGCEQYF
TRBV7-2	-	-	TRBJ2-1	TGTGCCAGCAGCTTAGAAAGCGGCAATGAGCAGTTCTTC	CASSLESGNEQFF
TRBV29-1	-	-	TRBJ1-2	TGCAGCGCAGAGGGAGGGGGGGTAGGATATGGCTACACCTTC	CSAEGGGVGYGYTF
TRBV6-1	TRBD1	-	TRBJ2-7	TGTGCCAGCAGTGAAGGGATGGGGACAGGGAGCTACGAGCAGTACTTC	CASSEGMGTGSYEQYF
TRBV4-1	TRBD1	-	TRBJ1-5	TGCGCCAGCAGACCTACAGGGGGTAATCAGCCCCAGCATTTT	CASRPTGGNQPQHF
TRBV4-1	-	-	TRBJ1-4	TGCGCCAGCAGCCAAGACTTAGATGAAAAACTGTTTTTT	CASSQDLDEKLFF
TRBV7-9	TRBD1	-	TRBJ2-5	TGTGCCAGCAGCCAGGGGACAGGGGATATTGAGACCCAGTACTTC	CASSQGTGDIETQYF
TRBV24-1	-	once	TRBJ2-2	TGTGCCACCAGGGAGGGCGCGAACACCGGGGAGCTGTTTTTT	CATREGANTGELFF
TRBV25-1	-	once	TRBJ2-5	TGTGCCAGCAGTGTAAGGGACGAGGAGACCCAGTACTTC	CASSVRDEETQYF
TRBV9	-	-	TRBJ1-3	TGTGCCAGCAGCGTAGCAGGGGCCGGAAACACCATATATTTT	CASSVAGAGNTIYF
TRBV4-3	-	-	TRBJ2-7	TGCGCCAGCAGCCAAGATCCGGGGGGCGCGGGGATGGACGAGCAGTACTTC	CASSQDPGGAGMDEQYF